A single sample gave rise to the 26 T cell receptor beta chains below, sequenced in a study of OX40 agonist ivuxolimab in advanced cancers. To prepare the library, the immunoSEQ multiplex PCR assay was applied. Entries here come from immuneACCESS through TCRdb and include only in-frame sequences with V and J called. Some clones fail to appear in such tables; in the studies checked, an unresolved V gene covers under half of the shortfall, and the cause of the remainder is unknown. The sample records roughly 71,000 clones, more than 70% of which are singletons. The ten largest clones take up approximately 0.6% of the sample. The material was CD4+ or CD8+ T cells sorted from blood, obtained in a trial of the OX40 agonist ivuxolimab. The receptors shown here come from an adult with an advanced solid tumor such as melanoma, head and neck, liver or kidney cancer.

The J gene is TRBJ2-6, the V gene TRBV5-4; no clear D. Trimming shortened V by 6 bases and J by 0 bases, and 16 bases separated the two germline ends. The CDR3 length is 17 residues. Germline assignment: CDR1 SGHNT and CDR2 YYREEE (reference sequence). CDR3 DNA: TGTGCCAGCATCGAAGGGCAGCCGAACTCTGGGGCCAACGTCCTGACTTTC. Encoded protein: CASIEGQPNSGANVLTF. Looking up the rest from reference TRBV5-4 and TRBJ2-6 gives the full variable domain: ETGVTQSPTHLIKTRGQQVTLRCSSQSGHNTVSWYQQALGQGPQFIFQYYREEENGRGNFPPRFSGLQFPNYSSELNVNALELDDSALYLCASIEGQPNSGANVLTFGAGSRLTVL.

The V call is TRBV28, the J call TRBJ2-7, with TRBD1 matching 7 bases. V lost 5 bases to trimming and J lost 2 bases; unmatched junction nucleotides: 3. Germline CDR1 and CDR2: MDHEN and SYDVKM. There are 13 residues in the CDR3. For the CDR3, the DNA is TGTGCCAGCAGTGGGGACAGTACCTACGAGCAGTACTTC. This gives the protein CASSGDSTYEQYF.

This clone was found once. The chain recombines TRBV27 with TRBJ2-7, with D perhaps TRBD1 (6 bases). The CDR3 consists of 13 residues. Germline V lookup: CDR1 MNHEY, CDR2 SMNVEV (reference sequence). Trimming removed 2 bases at V and 4 bases at J, with 9 bases between. CDR3 sequence: CASSLNRDYEQYF. The CDR3 DNA reads as TGTGCCAGCAGTTTAAACAGGGATTACGAGCAGTACTTC.

In DNA, the CDR3 is TGTGCCAGCAGACACAGGGGACTAAGCACTGAAGCTTTCTTT. Translated: CASRHRGLSTEAFF. The chain uses TRBV27 and TRBJ1-1, with 7 bases fitting TRBD1. Germline V CDR1 and CDR2: MNHEY, SMNVEV (reference sequence). Trimming took 6 bases from V and 4 from J; bases not matched to a gene: 8. The CDR3 spans 14 residues.

This clone was seen only a few times. The chain recombines TRBV2 with TRBJ1-1; 7 bases match TRBD1. The CDR3 runs 15 residues. Germline V gives CDR1 SNHLY, CDR2 FYNNEI. Trimming removed 6 bases from V and 5 bases from J; junction bases left unmatched: 12. The CDR3 sequence: CASSSRQGWYTEAFF. The CDR3 DNA follows: TGTGCCAGCAGCTCGAGACAGGGTTGGTATACTGAAGCTTTCTTT.

The chain joins TRBV19 to TRBJ1-2, with TRBD1 matching over 7 bases. This CDR3 spans 13 amino acids. Trimming at V came to 6 bases and at J to 5 bases, leaving 6 bases not matched to a gene. Germline CDR1 is LNHDA and CDR2 is SQIVND (reference sequence). CDR3 protein: CASSPDREYGYTF. The CDR3 bases are TGTGCCAGTAGCCCCGACAGGGAGTATGGCTACACCTTC.

The chain joins TRBV19 to TRBJ1-2, with D maybe TRBD1 (6 bases). This CDR3 region has 14 residues. Trimming shortened V by 6 bases and J by 2 bases, and 13 bases separated the two germline ends. Germline CDR1 and CDR2: LNHDA and SQIVND (reference sequence). Here the CDR3 DNA reads TGTGCCAGTAGCACTAGGAGGGGGAACTATGGCTACACCTTC. This translates into CASSTRRGNYGYTF. The full variable domain, in which reference TRBV19 and TRBJ1-2 provide the parts outside the CDR3, is DGGITQSPKYLFRKEGQNVTLSCEQNLNHDAMYWYRQDPGQGLRLIYYSQIVNDFQKGDIAEGYSVSREKKESFPLTVTSAQKNPTAFYLCASSTRRGNYGYTFGSGTRLTVV.

The rearrangement joins TRBV2 to TRBJ2-6, with a weak D call TRBD2 (5 bases). Germline V gives CDR1 SNHLY, CDR2 FYNNEI. The CDR3 has 16 residues. The V end was cut by 0 bases, the J end by 0 bases, with 6 bases between. This chain's CDR3 is CASSEAGSSGANVLTF. CDR3 DNA: TGTGCCAGCAGTGAAGCGGGGAGCTCTGGGGCCAACGTCCTGACTTTC.

J is TRBJ2-7 and V is TRBV29-1; D gene uncertain. Germline CDR1 and CDR2: SQVTM and ANQGSEA. CDR3 length: 11 residues. V lost 4 bases to trimming and J lost 2 bases, with 6 bases between them. Here the CDR3 DNA reads TGCAGCGTTGTTGGCCCCTACGAGCAGTACTTC. As protein: CSVVGPYEQYF.

The chain joins TRBV27 to TRBJ2-1; TRBD1 is a possible D gene (5 bases). The CDR3 has 14 residues. V was clipped by 5 bases and J by 4 bases, with 12 bases between them. Germline CDR1 and CDR2: MNHEY and SMNVEV (reference sequence). The CDR3 sequence is CASSPNAGYNEQFF. As DNA, the CDR3 is TGTGCCAGCAGTCCGAACGCAGGGTACAATGAGCAGTTCTTC.

This chain joins TRBV6-5 and TRBJ2-5, with D unresolved. Germline V gives CDR1 MNHEY, CDR2 SVGAGI. The germline V and J ends were trimmed by 4 bases and 2 bases, with 8 bases remaining between them. The CDR3 spans 13 residues. CDR3 loop: CASSFGRQETQYF. CDR3 nucleotide sequence: TGTGCCAGCAGTTTCGGACGGCAAGAGACCCAGTACTTC.

The V gene is TRBV2, the J gene TRBJ1-1; 7 nucleotides match TRBD1. Germline V gene lookup returns CDR1 SNHLY and CDR2 FYNNEI. There are 16 residues in the CDR3. V lost 6 bases to trimming and J lost 2 bases; unmatched junction nucleotides: 12. The DNA for the CDR3 is TGTGCCAGCAGGGGGGAACCGGGACAGCATAACACTGAAGCTTTCTTT. Residues: CASRGEPGQHNTEAFF.

The chain is built from TRBV6-6 and TRBJ1-3; D is perhaps TRBD1 (5 bases). The length of the CDR3 is 14 residues. V dropped 5 bases and J dropped 8 bases, with 16 bases sitting between them. Germline CDR1 is MNHNY and CDR2 is SVGAGI (reference sequence). CDR3: CASSGHPPLDTIYF. CDR3 bases: TGTGCCAGCAGTGGACACCCTCCTTTGGACACCATATATTTT.

J is TRBJ2-7 and V is TRBV19; TRBD2 matches 7 bases. Germline V lookup: CDR1 LNHDA, CDR2 SQIVND (reference sequence). The length of the CDR3 is 18 residues. V was clipped by 2 bases and J by 1 base; unmatched bases: 14. The CDR3 nucleotides read TGTGCCAGTAGTATAAAGGTTCTGGGAACTAGCGAATCCTACGAGCAGTACTTC. Its protein product is CASSIKVLGTSESYEQYF.

This clone was seen just once. This chain joins TRBV19 and TRBJ2-5; TRBD1 matches 10 bases. The ends lost 5 bases at V and 3 bases at J; junction bases unmatched: 6. CDR1 is LNHDA, CDR2 SQIVND, per germline (reference sequence). The CDR3 runs 15 residues. The CDR3 is CASSYSGTGEETQYF. The CDR3 DNA is TGTGCCAGTAGTTATTCGGGGACAGGGGAAGAGACCCAGTACTTC.

This chain links TRBV4-2 with TRBJ2-3, with D possibly called TRBD1 or TRBD2 (6 bases each). Looked up from germline, CDR1 is LGHNA and CDR2 is YNFKEQ. CDR3 length: 16 residues. Trimming cost V 0 bases and J 3 bases, with 13 bases left between them. CDR3 in DNA: TGTGCCAGCAGCCAAGAGGGCAGGGGAGGAACAGATACGCAGTATTTT. This codes for CASSQEGRGGTDTQYF.

A single count supports this clone. The chain recombines TRBV11-2 with TRBJ1-2, with a tentative D call TRBD1 (5 bases). V was shortened by 3 bases and J by 1 base, with 12 bases between the two germline ends. The V gene's germline CDR1 is SGHAT and CDR2 FQNNGV. The CDR3 runs to 15 residues. CDR3 protein: CASSFPGSLNYGYTF. The CDR3 DNA sequence: TGTGCCAGCAGCTTCCCAGGGTCCCTTAACTATGGCTACACCTTC.

This chain joins TRBV6-5 and TRBJ2-1, with D possibly being TRBD2 (6 bases). V was clipped by 7 bases and J by 1 base, with 14 bases between them. This CDR3 has 15 amino acids. The germline gives CDR1 MNHEY, CDR2 SVGAGI. The CDR3: CASMDWGESYNEQFF. For the CDR3, the DNA is TGTGCCAGCATGGATTGGGGGGAATCCTACAATGAGCAGTTCTTC.

The rearrangement joins TRBV25-1 to TRBJ1-6, with TRBD1 matching 11 bases. The germline CDR1 and CDR2 sequences are MGHDK and SYGVNS. Unmatched junction bases numbered 3, after V lost 4 bases and J lost 7 bases. There are 15 residues in the CDR3. The chain's CDR3 is CASSAGTGGNSPLHF. The CDR3 DNA reads as TGTGCCAGCAGTGCTGGGACAGGGGGGAATTCACCCCTCCACTTT.

Of note for this clone: The sample carries other DNA sequences with the same CDR3. The genes are TRBV5-1 and TRBJ2-5, with D perhaps matching TRBD1 or TRBD2 (5 bases each). The CDR3 sequence is 12 residues long. CDR1 SGHRS and CDR2 YFSETQ come from the germline V gene. V lost 4 bases, J lost 4 bases, and 8 bases lay in between. CDR3 sequence reads: CASSRDGETQYF. The CDR3 DNA follows: TGCGCCAGCAGCAGGGACGGAGAGACCCAGTACTTC.

This chain joins TRBV25-1 and TRBJ2-1, with TRBD1 as a possible D gene (6 bases). Trimming left V 2 bases short and J 7 bases short, with 12 bases between. Per germline, CDR1 MGHDK and CDR2 SYGVNS. The CDR3 extends over 14 amino acids. In DNA, the CDR3 is TGTGCCAGCAGTGAAGTGGGGGCCAGAAATGAGCAGTTCTTC. This translates into CASSEVGARNEQFF.

The rearrangement links TRBV9 to TRBJ2-1; possible D gene TRBD1, 6 bases. The CDR3 is 15 residues long. V was pared by 4 bases and J by 8 bases, with 19 bases between. Germline loops: CDR1 SGDLS, CDR2 YYNGEE. CDR3 nucleotides: TGTGCCAGCAGCCCAGTGGGGGCTAGAAGGGATGAGCAGTTCTTC. Translating gives CASSPVGARRDEQFF.

This clone came up once. The rearrangement links TRBV6-1 to TRBJ1-5, with 8 bases aligning to TRBD1. The J segment lost 6 bases and the V segment lost 0 bases, leaving 7 bases of the junction unmatched. Looked up from germline, CDR1 is MNHNS and CDR2 is SASEGT. This CDR3 contains 16 residues. As DNA, the CDR3 is TGTGCCAGCAGTGAAGCTGGGTCAGGGGGCGTTCAGCCCCAGCATTTT. Encoded protein: CASSEAGSGGVQPQHF.

This chain joins TRBV25-1 and TRBJ2-7; D is possibly TRBD1 (5 bases). The CDR3 is made up of 14 amino acids. Germline V gene data show CDR1 as MGHDK and CDR2 as SYGVNS. V was pared by 2 bases and J by 4 bases, with 12 bases between. The CDR3 nucleotides read TGTGCCAGCAGTGAACAGGGCATCGAATACGAGCAGTACTTC. It specifies CASSEQGIEYEQYF.

The chain is built from TRBV4-1 and TRBJ1-2; a possible D gene is TRBD1 (5 bases). This CDR3 contains 18 residues. The V gene's germline CDR1 is MGHRA and CDR2 YSYEKL. Between the trimmed V and J ends, which lost 4 bases and 5 bases, there was a span of 26 bases. The CDR3 nucleotides read TGCGCCAGCAGCCTTAGAGACCCGGGGGGGGGTCTGATGTATGGCTACACCTTC. Amino acids: CASSLRDPGGGLMYGYTF.

The CDR3 sequence: CASSQGPIYGYTF. DNA for the CDR3: TGTGCCAGCAGCCAGGGGCCCATCTATGGCTACACCTTC. The chain combines TRBV2 with TRBJ1-2, with TRBD1 as a possible D gene (6 bases). The V gene's germline CDR1 is SNHLY and CDR2 FYNNEI. The CDR3 runs 13 residues. The ends were cut back, 6 bases at V and 4 bases at J, with 12 bases in the middle. Complete variable domain (other parts from reference TRBV2 and TRBJ1-2): EPEVTQTPSHQVTQMGQEVILRCVPISNHLYFYWYRQILGQKVEFLVSFYNNEISEKSEIFDDQFSVERPDGSNFTLKIRSTKLEDSAMYFCASSQGPIYGYTFGSGTRLTVV.